One sample yielded the 30 T cell receptor beta chains listed below, sequenced in a study of blood T cell repertoires in COVID-19. Clones were read by immunoSEQ multiplex PCR, and TCRdb kept only the in-frame ones, dropping some. The table includes around 260,000 clones, 80% to 95% detected once. Sequenced sample: PBMCs or T cells enriched from blood (not recorded which). These receptors were collected from a young woman who had recovered from COVID-19.

CDR3 in amino acids: CASSPTGTVTSYEQYF. CDR3 DNA sequence: TGTGCCAGCTCACCCACAGGGACGGTAACCTCCTACGAGCAGTACTTC. The chain joins TRBV18 to TRBJ2-7, with D perhaps TRBD1 (6 bases). The V end was cut by 3 bases, the J end by 0 bases, with 15 bases between. This CDR3 is 16 amino acids long. Germline V lookup: CDR1 KGHSH, CDR2 LQKENI.

For the CDR3, the DNA is TGCAGCGTTCGGACTAGCGGGAGCACTGGGGAGCTGTTTTTT. Translation: CSVRTSGSTGELFF. The chain combines TRBV29-1 with TRBJ2-2; 13 bases are a match to TRBD2. V lost 5 bases to trimming and J lost 8 bases; unmatched junction nucleotides: 5. The CDR3 runs 14 residues. Germline-derived CDR1 and CDR2 are SQVTM and ANQGSEA.

V and J are TRBV19 and TRBJ2-7; 9 nucleotides line up with TRBD1. Germline CDR1 reads LNHDA; CDR2 reads SQIVND (reference sequence). The CDR3 runs to 15 residues. V gave up 5 bases and J gave up 1 base; unmatched junction bases: 6. Here the CDR3 DNA reads TGTGCCAGTAGTCCGGGACAGGGTGGGTCCTACGAGCAGTACTTC. It codes for CASSPGQGGSYEQYF.

A single count supports this clone. This chain joins TRBV5-4 and TRBJ1-1, with 9 positions matching TRBD1. The CDR3 is made up of 12 amino acids. V dropped 2 bases and J dropped 9; count of bases not matched to a gene: 2. Germline CDR1 is SGHNT and CDR2 is YYREEE (reference sequence). The CDR3: CASSLGQGKAFF. The CDR3 DNA is TGTGCCAGCAGCTTAGGACAGGGGAAAGCTTTCTTT.

The rearrangement uses TRBV5-6 and TRBJ2-7; 8 positions agree with TRBD2. CDR3 length: 17 residues. Germline assignment: CDR1 SGHDT and CDR2 YYEEEE. V trimming: 4 bases; J trimming: 1 base; junction bases outside the gene matches: 13. In nucleotides, the CDR3 is TGTGCCAGCAGCACGGCGGGGCGCGGGAGGATATCCTACGAGCAGTACTTC. It yields the protein CASSTAGRGRISYEQYF.

The chain recombines TRBV28 with TRBJ1-5, with D unresolved. Per germline, CDR1 MDHEN and CDR2 SYDVKM. The CDR3 totals 12 residues. The V gene lost 1 base and the J gene lost 15 bases, with 13 bases spanning the gap. CDR3 sequence (DNA): TGTGCCAGCAGTTTATTATCTGGTCCGGGGCATTTT. Protein sequence: CASSLLSGPGHF.

This clone was found a few times. The DNA of the CDR3 is TGCGCCAGCAGCTACAGCGGTGCTAGCTCCTACAATGAGCAGTTCTTC. Translated, it gives CASSYSGASSYNEQFF. The chain combines TRBV5-1 with TRBJ2-1, with D perhaps TRBD2 (5 bases). V lost 3 bases, J lost 0 bases, and 13 bases lay in between. Germline CDR1 reads SGHRS; CDR2 reads YFSETQ. This CDR3 comprises 16 residues. The full variable domain, its missing parts supplied by reference TRBV5-1 and TRBJ2-1, is KAGVTQTPRYLIKTRGQQVTLSCSPISGHRSVSWYQQTPGQGLQFLFEYFSETQRNKGNFPGRFSGRQFSNSRSEMNVSTLELGDSALYLCASSYSGASSYNEQFFGPGTRLTVL.

The chain carries TRBV19 and TRBJ1-2; 9 nucleotides align to TRBD1. The junction had 7 bases not matched to a gene; V was cut back by 5 bases and J by 3 bases. The germline V gene has CDR1 LNHDA and CDR2 SQIVND (reference sequence). CDR3 length equals 15 residues. The CDR3 protein is CASSPRDREDYGYTF. As DNA, the CDR3 is TGTGCCAGTAGTCCCCGGGACAGGGAGGACTATGGCTACACCTTC.

V is TRBV29-1 and J is TRBJ2-5; possible D gene TRBD1, 6 bases. The germline V gene has CDR1 SQVTM and CDR2 ANQGSEA. Trimming removed 5 bases from V and 4 bases from J, with 14 bases in between. The CDR3 has 13 amino acids. CDR3 residues: CSVTGYRGETQYF. The DNA of the CDR3 is TGCAGCGTTACAGGGTATCGAGGAGAGACCCAGTACTTC.

The V gene is TRBV9, the J gene TRBJ1-1; 8 nucleotides agree with TRBD1. Germline-derived CDR1 and CDR2 are SGDLS and YYNGEE. V dropped 6 bases and J dropped 6; count of bases not matched to a gene: 7. This CDR3 region has 13 residues. The CDR3 nucleotides read TGTGCCAGCACTAAAGGACAGGGTGCTGAAGCTTTCTTT. Translating it yields CASTKGQGAEAFF.

This rearrangement joins TRBV30 to TRBJ1-4; D not certain. The ends were cut back, 2 bases at V and 1 base at J, with 11 bases in the middle. Germline CDR1 reads GTSNPN; CDR2 reads SVGIG (reference sequence). The CDR3 covers 15 residues. The CDR3 DNA reads TGTGCCTGGAGTTCCGGTGTCGGAACTAATGAAAAACTGTTTTTT. Protein product: CAWSSGVGTNEKLFF. Looking up the rest from reference TRBV30 and TRBJ1-4 gives the full variable domain: SQTIHQWPATLVQPVGSPLSLECTVEGTSNPNLYWYRQAAGRGLQLLFYSVGIGQISSEVPQNLSASRPQDRQFILSSKKLLLSDSGFYLCAWSSGVGTNEKLFFGSGTQLSVL.

The chain has TRBV19 and TRBJ2-7; TRBD2 matches at 11 bases. This CDR3 has 14 residues. Germline assignment: CDR1 LNHDA and CDR2 SQIVND (reference sequence). V lost 7 bases, J lost 0 bases, and 2 bases stayed unmatched. CDR3 nucleotides: TGTGCCAGTACCACTAGCGGGAGCTCCTACGAGCAGTACTTC. Protein sequence: CASTTSGSSYEQYF.

This chain joins TRBV29-1 and TRBJ2-7; the match to TRBD1 covers 9 bases. This CDR3 region has 12 residues. CDR1 is SQVTM, CDR2 ANQGSEA, per germline. The J segment lost 6 bases and the V segment lost 4 bases, leaving 4 bases of the junction unmatched. CDR3 DNA: TGCAGCGTTGGAGGGACAGGGCGCGAGCAGTACTTC. Amino acids: CSVGGTGREQYF.

The V gene is TRBV5-1, the J gene TRBJ2-7; D not resolved. Germline values: CDR1 SGHRS, CDR2 YFSETQ. V lost 0 bases to trimming and J lost 3 bases, with 7 bases between them. The CDR3 is 13 residues long. In DNA, the CDR3 is TGCGCCAGCAGCTTGGGTGTCAACTACGAGCAGTACTTC. Protein sequence: CASSLGVNYEQYF.

This chain's CDR3 is CASSQRGQDRGYTF. DNA of the CDR3: TGTGCCAGCAGCCAGCGAGGACAGGATCGCGGCTACACCTTC. The rearrangement joins TRBV4-2 to TRBJ1-2; TRBD1 agrees at 7 bases. Germline loops: CDR1 LGHNA, CDR2 YNFKEQ. The CDR3 is 14 amino acids. Unmatched junction bases numbered 9, after V lost 3 bases and J lost 8 bases.

V is TRBV5-1 and J is TRBJ1-3, with D maybe TRBD1 (5 bases). Germline CDR1 and CDR2: SGHRS and YFSETQ. This CDR3 has 16 amino acids. V lost 4 bases to trimming and J lost 4 bases, with 18 bases between them. The CDR3 reads CASSLGNQGGGNTIYF. CDR3 sequence (DNA): TGCGCCAGCAGCCTAGGGAATCAGGGAGGCGGAAACACCATATATTTT.

This clone has a handful of counts. This same CDR3 is encoded by further DNA sequences in the sample. V and J are TRBV5-4 and TRBJ1-6; the D is unclear. This CDR3 spans 15 amino acids. Germline V lookup: CDR1 SGHNT, CDR2 YYREEE (reference sequence). V was trimmed by 2 bases and J by 0 bases, leaving 6 bases between them. The CDR3: CASSFGSSYNSPLHF. In DNA form, the CDR3 reads TGTGCCAGCAGCTTCGGGAGCTCCTATAATTCACCCCTCCACTTT.

The chain has TRBV19 and TRBJ2-2; 11 nucleotides agree with TRBD1. The CDR3 consists of 15 residues. The germline V gene has CDR1 LNHDA and CDR2 SQIVND (reference sequence). Trimming removed 5 bases from V and 9 bases from J; junction bases left unmatched: 8. The CDR3 is CASSYSGTGGRELFF. CDR3 nucleotides: TGTGCCAGTAGTTACTCCGGGACAGGGGGACGGGAGCTGTTTTTT.

In this sample, this clone turned up once. The genes are TRBV9 and TRBJ2-2; 15 bases are shared with TRBD2. V was clipped by 0 bases and J by 7 bases; unmatched bases: 4. This CDR3 has 17 amino acids. Germline-derived CDR1 and CDR2 are SGDLS and YYNGEE. CDR3 region: CASSVGTSGRAGGELFF. CDR3 bases: TGTGCCAGCAGCGTAGGGACTAGCGGGAGGGCCGGCGGGGAGCTGTTTTTT.

The rearrangement joins TRBV27 to TRBJ2-2; D not certain. Per the germline V gene, CDR1 is MNHEY and CDR2 is SMNVEV (reference sequence). Trimming took 3 bases from V and 5 from J, leaving 4 bases between them. This CDR3 is 12 amino acids long. CDR3 DNA sequence: TGTGCCAGCAGTTTTCTTACCGGGGAGCTGTTTTTT. This encodes CASSFLTGELFF.

This clone was observed a single time. The chain employs TRBV11-2 and TRBJ2-1; 14 bases align to TRBD2. The V gene's germline CDR1 is SGHAT and CDR2 FQNNGV. J gave up 1 base and V 3 bases, and 8 bases lay outside the gene matches. CDR3 size: 19 residues. In DNA form, the CDR3 reads TGTGCCAGCAGCTTGCGGACTAGCGGGAGGCTGATTTCCTACAATGAGCAGTTCTTC. Amino acids: CASSLRTSGRLISYNEQFF.

The J gene is TRBJ2-7, the V gene TRBV11-2; TRBD2 aligns across 7 bases. V shed 0 bases and J 9 bases; nucleotides not matched to a gene: 8. Germline CDR1 is SGHAT and CDR2 is FQNNGV. This CDR3 spans 14 amino acids. The chain's CDR3 is CASSLDRASGWQYF. DNA of the CDR3: TGTGCCAGCAGCTTAGATCGGGCTAGCGGATGGCAGTACTTC.

This chain connects TRBV6-2 or TRBV6-3 to TRBJ2-2, with 10 positions matching TRBD2. V lost 4 bases to trimming and J lost 1 base; unmatched junction nucleotides: 0. Germline CDR1 and CDR2: MNHEY and SVGEGT. This CDR3 is 15 amino acids long. CDR3 DNA sequence: TGTGCCAGCAGTTCTAGCGGGAGGAACACCGGGGAGCTGTTTTTT. Amino acid sequence: CASSSSGRNTGELFF.

The chain recombines TRBV11-2 with TRBJ2-2; D unresolved. Trimming took off 4 bases at V and 5 bases at J, with 2 bases between the two ends. Looked up from germline, CDR1 is SGHAT and CDR2 is FQNNGV. There are 11 residues in the CDR3. The CDR3 loop reads CASSSTGELFF. CDR3 coding DNA: TGTGCCAGCAGCTCGACCGGGGAGCTGTTTTTT.

This chain uses TRBV19 with TRBJ2-1; D is ambiguous. CDR3 length: 13 residues. Germline V gene lookup returns CDR1 LNHDA and CDR2 SQIVND (reference sequence). V dropped 3 bases and J dropped 2 bases, with 5 bases sitting between them. CDR3 nucleotides: TGTGCCAGTAGTATGGCCCCCTACAATGAGCAGTTCTTC. Its translation is CASSMAPYNEQFF.

The sample holds one count of this clone. The gene calls are TRBV15 and TRBJ2-7; tentatively, D is TRBD1 (5 bases). Looked up from germline, CDR1 is LNHNV and CDR2 is YYDKDF (reference sequence). With 0 bases removed from V and 7 bases from J, the gap between germline ends came to 7 bases. CDR3 length: 12 amino acids. The CDR3 DNA reads as TGTGCCACCAGCAGAGAAGGGGTTGAGCAGTACTTC. It is translated as CATSREGVEQYF.

The rearrangement joins TRBV5-4 to TRBJ1-2; D gene unclear. Deletions cut 6 bases from V and 4 bases from J, with 13 bases between. The germline V gene encodes CDR1 SGHNT and CDR2 YYREEE (reference sequence). This CDR3 has 13 residues. The CDR3 DNA follows: TGTGCCAGCACCCTGGCCTGGAGCTATGGCTACACCTTC. Translating it yields CASTLAWSYGYTF. Full variable domain (outside the CDR3, taken from reference TRBV5-4 and TRBJ1-2): ETGVTQSPTHLIKTRGQQVTLRCSSQSGHNTVSWYQQALGQGPQFIFQYYREEENGRGNFPPRFSGLQFPNYSSELNVNALELDDSALYLCASTLAWSYGYTFGSGTRLTVV.

This rearrangement joins TRBV6-5 to TRBJ2-7, with TRBD2 as a possible D gene (5 bases). The CDR3 runs to 12 residues. V lost 6 bases, J lost 3 bases, and 9 bases lay in between. The germline gives CDR1 MNHEY, CDR2 SVGAGI. The CDR3 DNA follows: TGTGCCAGCAGAACCAGCGGCTACGAGCAGTACTTC. This gives the protein CASRTSGYEQYF.

V and J are TRBV7-3 and TRBJ2-7; 9 bases are shared with TRBD1. From germline, CDR1 is SGHTA and CDR2 FQGTGA. J lost 3 bases, V lost 5 bases, and 2 bases had no gene match. The CDR3 covers 13 residues. CDR3 residues: CASSMTGGYEQYF. The CDR3 DNA is TGTGCCAGCAGCATGACAGGGGGCTACGAGCAGTACTTC.

The chain employs TRBV7-6 and TRBJ1-3; 9 bases are shared with TRBD1. In germline, CDR1 is SGHVS, CDR2 FNYEAQ. V gave up 1 base and J gave up 5 bases; unmatched junction bases: 6. The length of the CDR3 is 16 residues. The CDR3 nucleotides read TGTGCCAGCAGCTTAGACCCGGGACAGGGACGAAACACCATATATTTT. Its protein is CASSLDPGQGRNTIYF. The variable domain in full, with the rest retrieved from reference TRBV7-6 and TRBJ1-3, is GAGVSQSPRYKVTKRGQDVALRCDPISGHVSLYWYRQALGQGPEFLTYFNYEAQQDKSGLPNDRFSAERPEGSISTLTIQRTEQRDSAMYRCASSLDPGQGRNTIYFGEGSWLTVV.